The T cell receptor beta chain under discussion was sequenced for a study of blood T cell repertoires in COVID-19. About the study: Collection of acute and convalescent COVID-19 samples took place in the United States, Italy and Spain.

The CDR3 has 16 residues. Losses at the gene ends were 4 bases for V and 2 bases for J; bases not matched to a gene: 10. Per the germline V gene, CDR1 is SGHKS and CDR2 is YYEKEE (reference sequence). The Seattle patients joined while their infection was active and were tracked longitudinally afterward. This clone has just one count. The repertoire was sequenced with immunoSEQ multiplex PCR; TCRdb's copy has only in-frame clones and lacks some. Seen here are 150,000 to 200,000 clones, around 79% observed once, and the top ten hold around 5.4%. This TCR derives from a woman aged 35 to 49 with COVID-19, enrolled during active disease. Sequencing was done on a sample of peripheral blood. The genes are TRBV5-5 and TRBJ2-7; 9 bases align to TRBD2. In DNA, the CDR3 is TGTGCCAGCAGCCGAGATACCGGGACTAGCACCTACGAGCAGTACTTC. Its translation: CASSRDTGTSTYEQYF.